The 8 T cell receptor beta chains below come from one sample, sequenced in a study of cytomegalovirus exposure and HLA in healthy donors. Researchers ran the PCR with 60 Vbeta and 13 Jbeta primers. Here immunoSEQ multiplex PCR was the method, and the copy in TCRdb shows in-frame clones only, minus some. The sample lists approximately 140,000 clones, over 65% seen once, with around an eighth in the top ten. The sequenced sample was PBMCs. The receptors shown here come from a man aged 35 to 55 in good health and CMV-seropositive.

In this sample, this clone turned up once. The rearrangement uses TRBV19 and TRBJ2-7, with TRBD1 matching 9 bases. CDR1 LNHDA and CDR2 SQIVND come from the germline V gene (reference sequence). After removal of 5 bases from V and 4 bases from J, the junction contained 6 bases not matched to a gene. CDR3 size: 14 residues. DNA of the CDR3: TGTGCCAGTAGTCCGGACAGGGGAGGGTACGAGCAGTACTTC. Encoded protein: CASSPDRGGYEQYF.

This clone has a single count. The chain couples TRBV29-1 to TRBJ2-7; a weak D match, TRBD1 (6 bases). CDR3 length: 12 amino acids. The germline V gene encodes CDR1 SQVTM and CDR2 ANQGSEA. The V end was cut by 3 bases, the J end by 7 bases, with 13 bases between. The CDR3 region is CSVERGTSEQYF. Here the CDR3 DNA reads TGCAGCGTTGAGAGGGGGACGAGTGAGCAGTACTTC.

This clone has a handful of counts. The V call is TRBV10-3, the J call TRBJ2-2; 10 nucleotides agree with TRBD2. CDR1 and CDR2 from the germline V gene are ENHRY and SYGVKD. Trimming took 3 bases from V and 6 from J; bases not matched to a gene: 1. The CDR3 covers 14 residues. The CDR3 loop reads CAISELAGSGELFF. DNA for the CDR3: TGTGCCATCAGTGAACTAGCGGGATCCGGGGAGCTGTTTTTT.

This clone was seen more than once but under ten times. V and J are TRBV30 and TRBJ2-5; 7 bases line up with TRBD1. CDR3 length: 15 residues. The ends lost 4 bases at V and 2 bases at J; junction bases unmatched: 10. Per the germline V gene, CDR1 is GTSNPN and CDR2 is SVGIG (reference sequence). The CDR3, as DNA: TGTGCCTGGAATAGACAGGGATCCCAACAAGAGACCCAGTACTTC. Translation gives CAWNRQGSQQETQYF.

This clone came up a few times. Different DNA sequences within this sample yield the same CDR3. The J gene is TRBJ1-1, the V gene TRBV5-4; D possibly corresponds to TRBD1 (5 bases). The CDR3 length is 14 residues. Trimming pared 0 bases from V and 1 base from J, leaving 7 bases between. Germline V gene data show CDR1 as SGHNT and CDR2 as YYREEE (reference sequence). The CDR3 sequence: CASSLGQRNTEAFF. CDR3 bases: TGTGCCAGCAGCTTGGGACAGAGGAACACTGAAGCTTTCTTT.

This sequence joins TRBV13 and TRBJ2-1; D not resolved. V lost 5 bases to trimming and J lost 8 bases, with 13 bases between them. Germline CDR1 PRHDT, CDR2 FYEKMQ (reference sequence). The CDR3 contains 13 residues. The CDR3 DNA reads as TGTGCCAGCAGCCCTGACATGGGCCATGAGCAGTTCTTC. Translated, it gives CASSPDMGHEQFF.

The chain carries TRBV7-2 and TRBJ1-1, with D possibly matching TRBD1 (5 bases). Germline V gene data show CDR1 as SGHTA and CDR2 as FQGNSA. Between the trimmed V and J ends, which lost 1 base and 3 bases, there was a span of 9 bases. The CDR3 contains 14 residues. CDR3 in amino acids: CASSLGGVDTEAFF. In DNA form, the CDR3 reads TGTGCCAGCAGCTTAGGGGGGGTGGACACTGAAGCTTTCTTT.

In DNA form, the CDR3 reads TGTGCCAGCAGTGGTTGGGGGGACGGGGAGCTGTTTTTT. This translates into CASSGWGDGELFF. The J gene is TRBJ2-2, the V gene TRBV25-1; TRBD2 might be the D (6 bases). The CDR3 has 13 amino acids. Trimming stripped 4 bases from V and 7 bases from J, with 10 bases between. Germline V gene data show CDR1 as MGHDK and CDR2 as SYGVNS.